These 12 T cell receptor beta chains were sequenced from one sample in a study of CD8 T cells in ankylosing spondylitis. Study results and limitations: Among TCR beta sequences, a motif of several highly homologous variants appeared characteristic of ankylosing spondylitis blood.

No antigens are known for them. TCRdb redid the calling of the 5' RACE reads with MiXCR, one entry per CDR3 protein. The data hold some 800,000 distinct CDR3 sequences, with 12% observed a single time. The sample taken for sequencing was blood, either unsorted or a sorted T cell fraction (not recorded which). These TCRs come from a male donor with ankylosing spondylitis.

This clonotype was counted between two and nine times. The chain links TRBV4-3 to TRBJ2-6; weak D call: TRBD1 (5 bases). CDR1 and CDR2 from the germline V gene are LGHNA and YSLEER. The CDR3 is 18 amino acids. Between the trimmed V and J ends, which lost 1 base and 1 base, there was a span of 14 bases. CDR3 bases: TGCGCCAGCAGCCAAGTCGGTAGGGGTGGATCTGGGGCCAACGTCCTGACTTTC. Protein product: CASSQVGRGGSGANVLTF.

Comment on this clonotype: At one end the junction does not follow the germline gene, possibly because of a read error. The J gene is TRBJ2-7, the V gene TRBV11-2, with unresolved D. The CDR3 extends over 12 amino acids. Germline V gives CDR1 SGHAT, CDR2 FQNNGV. In nucleotides, the CDR3 is TGTGCCAGCAGCTTAGATTACCTGACGCCACTCTTC. Translated: CASSLDYLTPLF.

This clonotype occurred a few times. The genes are TRBV5-1 and TRBJ2-3; 7 bases are shared with TRBD1. Germline CDR1 is SGHRS and CDR2 is YFSETQ. J gave up 1 base and V 3 bases, and 8 bases lay outside the gene matches. This CDR3 is built from 16 residues. The CDR3 DNA follows: TGCGCCAGCAGCTATGGACAGGCCTATGGCACAGATACGCAGTATTTT. Translating gives CASSYGQAYGTDTQYF.

This clonotype appeared many times. The chain recombines TRBV7-2 with TRBJ1-2, with D unresolved. Trimming stripped 0 bases from V and 4 bases from J, with 6 bases between. The CDR3 is 13 amino acids. Germline loops: CDR1 SGHTA, CDR2 FQGNSA. CDR3: CASSLARPYGYTF. Here the CDR3 DNA reads TGTGCCAGCAGCTTAGCCAGACCCTATGGCTACACCTTC.

This clonotype was observed at least ten times. The chain links TRBV6-6 to TRBJ1-1; perhaps TRBD1 as D (5 bases). Trimming shortened V by 8 bases and J by 1 base, and 11 bases separated the two germline ends. Germline V gives CDR1 MNHNY, CDR2 SVGAGI (reference sequence). The CDR3 spans 13 residues. CDR3 amino acids: CASLGHTNTEAFF. CDR3 DNA: TGTGCCAGCCTCGGACACACGAACACTGAAGCTTTCTTT.

This clonotype was counted a few times. Written as DNA, the CDR3 is TGTGCCAGCAGTCCGGATACCTGGAGCGGGCTGATTCACTACGAGCAGTACTTC. Its translation: CASSPDTWSGLIHYEQYF. The rearrangement links TRBV12-3 or TRBV12-4 to TRBJ2-7; TRBD2 might be the D (6 bases). This CDR3 is 18 amino acids long. Trimming stripped 5 bases from V and 3 bases from J, with 26 bases between.

The chain has TRBV20-1 and TRBJ2-1; 11 bases fit TRBD2. V trimming: 5 bases; J trimming: 8 bases; junction bases outside the gene matches: 11. Germline CDR1 is DFQATT and CDR2 is SNEGSKA (reference sequence). The CDR3 is made up of 15 amino acids. CDR3 residues: CSADGTSGGRDEQFF. CDR3 nucleotides: TGCAGTGCTGACGGAACTAGCGGGGGAAGGGATGAGCAGTTCTTC.

The rearrangement uses TRBV20-1 and TRBJ2-7; D remains ambiguous. The CDR3 consists of 11 residues. CDR1 is DFQATT, CDR2 SNEGSKA, per germline (reference sequence). V was pared by 3 bases and J by 2 bases, with 5 bases between. CDR3 amino acids: CSASGTYEQYF. CDR3 in DNA: TGCAGTGCTAGCGGTACCTACGAGCAGTACTTC.

The chain has TRBV7-2 and TRBJ2-5; 7 bases match TRBD1. V shed 11 bases, J shed 5 bases, and the junction held 14 bases outside the gene matches. This CDR3 spans 14 amino acids. Germline CDR1 is SGHTA and CDR2 is FQGNSA. The DNA for the CDR3 is TGTGCCGTCCAACAGGGGCCGGCGATCGAGACCCAGTACTTC. Protein product: CAVQQGPAIETQYF.

The chain has TRBV20-1 and TRBJ1-1, with D hard to call. CDR1 is DFQATT, CDR2 SNEGSKA, per germline (reference sequence). The V gene lost 4 bases and the J gene lost 1 base, with 13 bases spanning the gap. The CDR3 consists of 14 residues. CDR3 nucleotides: TGCAGTGCTATCCCCCCCGTGCCGAACACTGAAGCTTTCTTT. Residues: CSAIPPVPNTEAFF.

The CDR3 nucleotides are TGCGCCAGCAGTTTAGCCCCAGACTATGGCTACACCTTC. It codes for CASSLAPDYGYTF. V gene TRBV5-1 combines with J gene TRBJ1-2; the D is unclear. V lost 5 bases and J lost 3, with 11 bases in between. The CDR3 has 13 residues. Germline CDR1 and CDR2: SGHRS and YFSETQ.

This clonotype was counted ten times or more. The rearrangement joins TRBV4-2 to TRBJ1-5; D call uncertain. The CDR3 extends over 13 amino acids. Trimming pared 1 base from V and 5 bases from J, leaving 6 bases between. Germline V gene data show CDR1 as LGHNA and CDR2 as YNFKEQ. CDR3 sequence (DNA): TGTGCCAGCAGCCAAGGAAGGGATCAGCCCCAGCATTTT. Protein: CASSQGRDQPQHF.